The 10 T cell receptor beta chains in this list originate from one sample, sequenced in a study of blood T cell repertoires in COVID-19. Method: immunoSEQ multiplex PCR; TCRdb's copy keeps in-frame clones and lacks some. The repertoire holds over 50,000 clones, with approximately 78% as singletons. The sequenced material came from peripheral blood. The receptors derive from a man older than 75 with acute or convalescent COVID-19.

This clone was counted only a few times. V and J are TRBV7-3 and TRBJ1-2; possibly TRBD1 for D (5 bases). With 5 bases removed from V and 8 bases from J, the gap between germline ends came to 21 bases. From germline, CDR1 is SGHTA and CDR2 FQGTGA. The CDR3 is made up of 15 amino acids. The CDR3 region has the DNA TGTGCCAGCAGCCTAAGGGGCGGGGCGCAGGAAGGCTACACCTTC. This codes for CASSLRGGAQEGYTF.

This clone appeared a few times. The rearrangement joins TRBV11-2 to TRBJ2-7; TRBD2 aligns across 8 bases. CDR3 length: 16 residues. V shed 4 bases, J shed 5 bases, and the junction held 13 bases outside the gene matches. From germline, CDR1 is SGHAT and CDR2 FQNNGV. DNA for the CDR3: TGTGCCAGCAGCTCCCTTTTAAAGCGGGAGCGGAACGAGCAGTACTTC. This sequence encodes CASSSLLKRERNEQYF.

V usage is TRBV14 and J usage is TRBJ1-1; perhaps TRBD1 as D (5 bases). V was pared by 3 bases and J by 8 bases, with 13 bases between. The CDR3 contains 13 residues. CDR1 is SGHDN, CDR2 FVKESK, per germline. The CDR3 nucleotides are TGTGCCAGCAGCCAGAGGAGGGGAGGGGAAGCTTTCTTT. As protein: CASSQRRGGEAFF.

This chain links TRBV7-2 with TRBJ1-1; 7 bases align to TRBD1. The CDR3 is 14 amino acids. V lost 4 bases to trimming and J lost 1 base; unmatched junction nucleotides: 3. Germline loops: CDR1 SGHTA, CDR2 FQGNSA. CDR3 DNA sequence: TGTGCCAGCAGCTGGGGACAGACGAACACTGAAGCTTTCTTT. Translating gives CASSWGQTNTEAFF.

The gene calls are TRBV9 and TRBJ1-1; 9 nucleotides align to TRBD1. Germline V lookup: CDR1 SGDLS, CDR2 YYNGEE. Trimming took 2 bases from V and 6 from J; bases not matched to a gene: 8. The CDR3 totals 15 residues. Written as DNA, the CDR3 is TGTGCCAGCAGCGTGCGGGGACAGGGATACGCTGAAGCTTTCTTT. It codes for CASSVRGQGYAEAFF.

The chain recombines TRBV25-1 with TRBJ2-1; D remains unclear. V was cut by 6 bases and J by 0 bases, with 12 bases left in between. Per the germline V gene, CDR1 is MGHDK and CDR2 is SYGVNS. CDR3 length equals 15 residues. The CDR3 sequence is CASRTELSSYNEQFF. Written as DNA, the CDR3 is TGTGCCAGCAGGACTGAATTGAGCTCCTACAATGAGCAGTTCTTC.

V usage is TRBV7-6 and J usage is TRBJ2-2; 10 bases align to TRBD1. The CDR3 is 15 amino acids. Losses at the gene ends were 5 bases for V and 4 bases for J; bases not matched to a gene: 4. CDR1 SGHVS and CDR2 FNYEAQ come from the germline V gene. CDR3 amino acids: CASSQDRGFTGELFF. The CDR3 coding sequence is TGTGCCAGCAGCCAGGACAGGGGGTTCACCGGGGAGCTGTTTTTT.

This rearrangement joins TRBV24-1 to TRBJ2-3; TRBD2 aligns across 9 bases. The germline V gene has CDR1 KGHDR and CDR2 SFDVKD. Trimming cost V 4 bases and J 3 bases; bases outside gene matches: 4. The CDR3 is 15 residues long. Here the CDR3 reads CATSESGRNTDTQYF. The CDR3 region has the DNA TGTGCCACCAGTGAGAGCGGGAGGAATACAGATACGCAGTATTTT.

The genes are TRBV7-3 and TRBJ2-7, with a weak D call TRBD1 (5 bases). The CDR3 totals 14 residues. Germline assignment: CDR1 SGHTA and CDR2 FQGTGA. Trimming removed 5 bases at V and 6 bases at J, with 17 bases between. The CDR3 region has the DNA TGTGCCAGCAGCCGGGCGACAGATCCAAGCGAGCAGTACTTC. The encoded protein is CASSRATDPSEQYF.

The chain couples TRBV7-9 to TRBJ2-3; TRBD2 matches 8 bases. Trimming removed 3 bases from V and 2 bases from J; junction bases left unmatched: 4. CDR3 size: 15 residues. Germline values: CDR1 SEHNR, CDR2 FQNEAQ (reference sequence). DNA for the CDR3: TGTGCCAGCAGCTTGGGACTAGAATCCACAGATACGCAGTATTTT. This sequence encodes CASSLGLESTDTQYF. The entire variable domain, with the rest obtained from reference TRBV7-9 and TRBJ2-3, is as follows: DTGVSQNPRHKITKRGQNVTFRCDPISEHNRLYWYRQTLGQGPEFLTYFQNEAQLEKSRLLSDRFSAERPKGSFSTLEIQRTEQGDSAMYLCASSLGLESTDTQYFGPGTRLTVL.